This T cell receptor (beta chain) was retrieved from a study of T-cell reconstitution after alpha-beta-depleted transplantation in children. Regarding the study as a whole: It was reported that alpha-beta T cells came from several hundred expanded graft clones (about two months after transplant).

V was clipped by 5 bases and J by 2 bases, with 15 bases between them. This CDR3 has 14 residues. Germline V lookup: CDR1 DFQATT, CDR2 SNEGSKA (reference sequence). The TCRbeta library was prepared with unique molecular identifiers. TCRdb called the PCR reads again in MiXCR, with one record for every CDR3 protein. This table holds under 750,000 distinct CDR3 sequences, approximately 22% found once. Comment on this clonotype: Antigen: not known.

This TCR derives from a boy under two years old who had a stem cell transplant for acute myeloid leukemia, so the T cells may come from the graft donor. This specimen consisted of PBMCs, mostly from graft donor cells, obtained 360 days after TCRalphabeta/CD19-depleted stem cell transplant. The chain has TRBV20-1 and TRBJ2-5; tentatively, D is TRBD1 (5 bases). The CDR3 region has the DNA TGCAGTGCTCTCACCCGACAGTTACAAGAGACCCAGTACTTC. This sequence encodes CSALTRQLQETQYF.